This is a list of T cell receptor beta chains from one sample in a study of blood T cell repertoires in COVID-19. TCRdb keeps only in-frame clones here, not all; method: immunoSEQ multiplex PCR. The data contain 150,000 to 200,000 clones, roughly 84% of them singletons. Sequenced input: peripheral blood. The receptors stem from an elderly woman with active or convalescent COVID-19. Each CDR3 is given with its conserved first and last residue. D genes are given only for firm matches. Not all rows give a size; the values are once, few, many and, for expanded clones, a class.

cdr3_nt: TGTGCCAGCAGCCCATGGACTAGCGGGAGGGCAGATACGCAGTATTTT; cdr3_aa: CASSPWTSGRADTQYF; j_call: TRBJ2-3; clone_size: .; d_call: TRBD2; v_call: TRBV5-6
cdr3_nt: TGTGCCAGCACTGACAGGAAGGCCTACGAGCAGTACTTC; cdr3_aa: CASTDRKAYEQYF; j_call: TRBJ2-7; clone_size: .; d_call: .; v_call: TRBV28
cdr3_nt: TGTGCCAGCAGTGAGGCAGGGGGGAAGTTAGGCTACACCTTC; cdr3_aa: CASSEAGGKLGYTF; j_call: TRBJ1-2; clone_size: .; d_call: TRBD1; v_call: TRBV25-1
cdr3_nt: TGTGCCAGCAGCTCCAACAAAAGACAGTACACTGAAGCTTTCTTT; cdr3_aa: CASSSNKRQYTEAFF; j_call: TRBJ1-1; clone_size: .; d_call: .; v_call: TRBV7-8
cdr3_nt: TGTGCCAGCAGCCGCCCGACAGGGGGGACCATGAACACTGAAGCTTTCTTT; cdr3_aa: CASSRPTGGTMNTEAFF; j_call: TRBJ1-1; clone_size: .; d_call: TRBD1; v_call: TRBV7-6
cdr3_nt: TGTGCCAGCAGCCGTGACAGCTACAATGAGCAGTTCTTC; cdr3_aa: CASSRDSYNEQFF; j_call: TRBJ2-1; clone_size: .; d_call: .; v_call: TRBV27
cdr3_nt: TGTGCCAGCAGTGGCGGTAGACAGGGGAGGACTGAAGCTTTCTTT; cdr3_aa: CASSGGRQGRTEAFF; j_call: TRBJ1-1; clone_size: .; d_call: TRBD1; v_call: TRBV25-1
cdr3_nt: TGTGCCAGCAGCCGTGGGACTAGCGGGAGCTATGAGCAGTTCTTC; cdr3_aa: CASSRGTSGSYEQFF; j_call: TRBJ2-1; clone_size: .; d_call: TRBD2; v_call: TRBV14
cdr3_nt: TGTGCCAGCTCACCTACGGACAGGGTAAATGAGCAGTTCTTC; cdr3_aa: CASSPTDRVNEQFF; j_call: TRBJ2-1; clone_size: few; d_call: TRBD1; v_call: TRBV18
cdr3_nt: TGTGCCAGCAGCTTTTTACAGGGAAATAGCAATCAGCCCCAGCATTTT; cdr3_aa: CASSFLQGNSNQPQHF; j_call: TRBJ1-5; clone_size: .; d_call: .; v_call: TRBV5-5
cdr3_nt: TGTGCCAGCAGTTTATCCCCAATTACCGGGGAGCTGTTTTTT; cdr3_aa: CASSLSPITGELFF; j_call: TRBJ2-2; clone_size: .; d_call: .; v_call: TRBV27
cdr3_nt: TGTGCCACCCTTACTCAGGGAACTAATGAAAAACTGTTTTTT; cdr3_aa: CATLTQGTNEKLFF; j_call: TRBJ1-4; clone_size: .; d_call: .; v_call: TRBV28
cdr3_nt: TGTGCCAGCAGCCAAGATCAAGGGGGGGGGCGGAGCAATCAGCCCCAGCATTTT; cdr3_aa: CASSQDQGGGRSNQPQHF; j_call: TRBJ1-5; clone_size: few; d_call: .; v_call: TRBV4-2
cdr3_nt: TGTGCCAGCAGCACTACAAGGACAGGGGGGTTTGGAACAGATACGCAGTATTTT; cdr3_aa: CASSTTRTGGFGTDTQYF; j_call: TRBJ2-3; clone_size: .; d_call: TRBD1; v_call: TRBV5-4
cdr3_nt: TGTGCCAGCAGCTCGCCGGGTCCCCTCCACTTT; cdr3_aa: CASSSPGPLHF; j_call: TRBJ1-6; clone_size: .; d_call: .; v_call: TRBV7-8
cdr3_nt: TGTGCCAGCAGCGTAGGTGGGGGAGGGCTGGAGACCCAGTACTTC; cdr3_aa: CASSVGGGGLETQYF; j_call: TRBJ2-5; clone_size: .; d_call: TRBD2; v_call: TRBV9
cdr3_nt: TGTGCCAGCATTCAGGGTTCCACTGAAGCTTTCTTT; cdr3_aa: CASIQGSTEAFF; j_call: TRBJ1-1; clone_size: once; d_call: .; v_call: TRBV6-6
cdr3_nt: TGCGCCAGCAGCACCGGACAGAACACTGAAGCTTTCTTT; cdr3_aa: CASSTGQNTEAFF; j_call: TRBJ1-1; clone_size: .; d_call: .; v_call: TRBV5-1
cdr3_nt: TGTGCCAGTAGTGCCAACGACAGGGAGGCTGAAGCTTTCTTT; cdr3_aa: CASSANDREAEAFF; j_call: TRBJ1-1; clone_size: once; d_call: TRBD1; v_call: TRBV19
cdr3_nt: TGTGCCAGCAGCTTACAAAACCGGAATGAGCAGTTCTTC; cdr3_aa: CASSLQNRNEQFF; j_call: TRBJ2-1; clone_size: once; d_call: .; v_call: TRBV7-9
cdr3_nt: TGCGCCAGCAGCTTGGAGGGCAGGAGGGATACGCAGTATTTT; cdr3_aa: CASSLEGRRDTQYF; j_call: TRBJ2-3; clone_size: few; d_call: .; v_call: TRBV5-1
cdr3_nt: TGTGCCAGCAGCTTAAAGGGAAGTGGACAGTTCAACGGAAAACTGTTTTTT; cdr3_aa: CASSLKGSGQFNGKLFF; j_call: TRBJ1-4; clone_size: .; d_call: .; v_call: TRBV7-9
cdr3_nt: TGCGCCAGCAGCGGAGCCCTAGCGGGAGTTCGCCACGAGCAGTACTTC; cdr3_aa: CASSGALAGVRHEQYF; j_call: TRBJ2-7; clone_size: once; d_call: TRBD2; v_call: TRBV5-1
cdr3_nt: TGTGCCAGTAGTCGACTGGGGACAGGGGGTCTCCAGCCCCAGCATTTT; cdr3_aa: CASSRLGTGGLQPQHF; j_call: TRBJ1-5; clone_size: few; d_call: TRBD1; v_call: TRBV19
cdr3_nt: TGTGCCAGCAGTTTAATCCAGGGGGCGGATAACACTGAAGCTTTCTTT; cdr3_aa: CASSLIQGADNTEAFF; j_call: TRBJ1-1; clone_size: .; d_call: TRBD1; v_call: TRBV27
cdr3_nt: TGTGCCAGTAGTATTACGACAGGGGAGGTGAATGAGCAGTTCTTC; cdr3_aa: CASSITTGEVNEQFF; j_call: TRBJ2-1; clone_size: .; d_call: TRBD1; v_call: TRBV19
cdr3_nt: TGTGCCAGCAGCCAAGCCGCGGGAGGGCCGGGGGAGCAGTTCTTC; cdr3_aa: CASSQAAGGPGEQFF; j_call: TRBJ2-1; clone_size: .; d_call: TRBD2; v_call: TRBV3-1/TRBV3-2
cdr3_nt: TGTGCCAGCAGTGAAAAGTCAGGGGTGGGTGAAGCTTTCTTT; cdr3_aa: CASSEKSGVGEAFF; j_call: TRBJ1-1; clone_size: .; d_call: .; v_call: TRBV6-1
cdr3_nt: TGCGCCAGCAGCGCACTCCTTGCAACTAATGAAAAACTGTTTTTT; cdr3_aa: CASSALLATNEKLFF; j_call: TRBJ1-4; clone_size: .; d_call: .; v_call: TRBV5-1
cdr3_nt: TGTGCCAGCGCTAGGCGTAGTAGCACAGATACGCAGTATTTT; cdr3_aa: CASARRSSTDTQYF; j_call: TRBJ2-3; clone_size: .; d_call: .; v_call: TRBV7-2
cdr3_nt: TGTGCCAGCAGTTTTTCCGGACAGGGGTCCACTGAAGCTTTCTTT; cdr3_aa: CASSFSGQGSTEAFF; j_call: TRBJ1-1; clone_size: .; d_call: TRBD1; v_call: TRBV27
cdr3_nt: TGTGCCAGCAGTTACAGGGGGCCGGGCAATCAGCCCCAGCATTTT; cdr3_aa: CASSYRGPGNQPQHF; j_call: TRBJ1-5; clone_size: few; d_call: TRBD1; v_call: TRBV6-5
cdr3_nt: TGCGCCAGCAGCTTTAGCGTAAAGAACACCGGGGAGCTGTTTTTT; cdr3_aa: CASSFSVKNTGELFF; j_call: TRBJ2-2; clone_size: .; d_call: .; v_call: TRBV5-1
cdr3_nt: TGTGCCAGCAGCTCCGGACTCCAAGAGACCCAGTACTTC; cdr3_aa: CASSSGLQETQYF; j_call: TRBJ2-5; clone_size: .; d_call: .; v_call: TRBV7-3
cdr3_nt: TGTGCCAGCAGCCGGGCTAGCGGCCAAGAGACCCAGTACTTC; cdr3_aa: CASSRASGQETQYF; j_call: TRBJ2-5; clone_size: .; d_call: TRBD2; v_call: TRBV9
cdr3_nt: TGCGCCAGCAGCTTGGACCGCGCTACAGGGGGGTATGGCTACACCTTC; cdr3_aa: CASSLDRATGGYGYTF; j_call: TRBJ1-2; clone_size: .; d_call: TRBD1; v_call: TRBV5-1
cdr3_nt: TGTGCCAGCAGTCGTGACAGGCAAGAGACCCAGTACTTC; cdr3_aa: CASSRDRQETQYF; j_call: TRBJ2-5; clone_size: .; d_call: .; v_call: TRBV6-5
cdr3_nt: TGCGCCAGCAGCGGAGGACTAGCGGGAGTGAACGAGCAGTACTTC; cdr3_aa: CASSGGLAGVNEQYF; j_call: TRBJ2-7; clone_size: .; d_call: TRBD2; v_call: TRBV5-1
cdr3_nt: TGTGCCAGCAGCTTTCGGGGCAGGGCAGGGGATTCACCCCTCCACTTT; cdr3_aa: CASSFRGRAGDSPLHF; j_call: TRBJ1-6; clone_size: .; d_call: .; v_call: TRBV7-2
cdr3_nt: TGCGCCAGCAGCCGGCGGACTAGCGGTAACACCGGGGAGCTGTTTTTT; cdr3_aa: CASSRRTSGNTGELFF; j_call: TRBJ2-2; clone_size: .; d_call: TRBD2; v_call: TRBV5-1
cdr3_nt: TGCGCCAGCAGCTTAGAGTCGATGTACGAGCAGTACTTC; cdr3_aa: CASSLESMYEQYF; j_call: TRBJ2-7; clone_size: once; d_call: .; v_call: TRBV5-1
cdr3_nt: TGTGCCAGCAGTTCCCGGGGCGGGGAGCTGTTTTTT; cdr3_aa: CASSSRGGELFF; j_call: TRBJ2-2; clone_size: once; d_call: .; v_call: TRBV6-5
cdr3_nt: TGTGCCAGCAGATCCACAGGGGTGAACACTGAAGCTTTCTTT; cdr3_aa: CASRSTGVNTEAFF; j_call: TRBJ1-1; clone_size: .; d_call: TRBD1; v_call: TRBV28
cdr3_nt: TGTGCCAGCACCGTCAAGAGGACAGGGGTAGACTATGGCTACACCTTC; cdr3_aa: CASTVKRTGVDYGYTF; j_call: TRBJ1-2; clone_size: .; d_call: TRBD1; v_call: TRBV5-6
cdr3_nt: TGTGCCAGCAGCCGACTTTTAGTGAATGAGCAGTTCTTC; cdr3_aa: CASSRLLVNEQFF; j_call: TRBJ2-1; clone_size: .; d_call: .; v_call: TRBV11-1
cdr3_nt: TGTGCCAGCAGCCCCAGACAGGGGGATGGCTACACCTTC; cdr3_aa: CASSPRQGDGYTF; j_call: TRBJ1-2; clone_size: .; d_call: TRBD1; v_call: TRBV14
cdr3_nt: TGCGCCAGCAGCTTGGGGTACGCGGGAGGCCCGGGCAATGAGCAGTTCTTC; cdr3_aa: CASSLGYAGGPGNEQFF; j_call: TRBJ2-1; clone_size: .; d_call: TRBD2; v_call: TRBV5-1
cdr3_nt: TGTGCTAGTGGTTTGGGGGCAGGAGGAGCTGAAGCTTTCTTT; cdr3_aa: CASGLGAGGAEAFF; j_call: TRBJ1-1; clone_size: few; d_call: .; v_call: TRBV12-5
cdr3_nt: TGTGCCAGCGAGGACAGCTACGAGCAGTACTTC; cdr3_aa: CASEDSYEQYF; j_call: TRBJ2-7; clone_size: few; d_call: .; v_call: TRBV28
cdr3_nt: TGTGCCATCAGGCAGGCTCCGGCGGGGGAGGCCTACAATGAGCAGTTCTTC; cdr3_aa: CAIRQAPAGEAYNEQFF; j_call: TRBJ2-1; clone_size: .; d_call: TRBD2; v_call: TRBV10-3
cdr3_nt: TGTGCCAGCAGTCCAAATAAAAAGACTAGTTATGGCTCTCATGAGCAGTTCTTC; cdr3_aa: CASSPNKKTSYGSHEQFF; j_call: TRBJ2-1; clone_size: .; d_call: .; v_call: TRBV7-9
cdr3_nt: TGTGCCAGCAGTCCCGGGACTACCTTCACAGATACGCAGTATTTT; cdr3_aa: CASSPGTTFTDTQYF; j_call: TRBJ2-3; clone_size: .; d_call: TRBD2; v_call: TRBV28
cdr3_nt: TGCGCCAGCAGCCAAGTCGGGGTTAATGAAAAACTGTTTTTT; cdr3_aa: CASSQVGVNEKLFF; j_call: TRBJ1-4; clone_size: .; d_call: .; v_call: TRBV4-1
cdr3_nt: TGTGCCAGCAGCCGCCTACTAGCGGCAGATACGCAGTATTTT; cdr3_aa: CASSRLLAADTQYF; j_call: TRBJ2-3; clone_size: .; d_call: TRBD2; v_call: TRBV3-1/TRBV3-2
cdr3_nt: TGTGCCAGCAGCAACAGGGTCACTGAAGCTTTCTTT; cdr3_aa: CASSNRVTEAFF; j_call: TRBJ1-1; clone_size: .; d_call: .; v_call: TRBV25-1